Below are 10 T cell receptor beta chains sequenced from a single sample in a study of blood T cell repertoires in COVID-19. The protocol was immunoSEQ multiplex PCR, while the TCRdb copy is restricted to in-frame clones and leaves out a portion. Among approximately 60,000 clones listed, 86% were seen once. Material for sequencing was peripheral blood. These receptors were taken from a man between 45 and 60 years old with active COVID-19.

V is TRBV7-9 and J is TRBJ1-4; D gene uncertain. Trimming removed 5 bases from V and 5 bases from J, with 12 bases in between. Per the germline V gene, CDR1 is SEHNR and CDR2 is FQNEAQ (reference sequence). This CDR3 is built from 14 residues. The CDR3 loop reads CASSRDTPNEKLFF. CDR3 bases: TGTGCCAGCAGCCGCGACACTCCCAATGAAAAACTGTTTTTT.

The genes are TRBV19 and TRBJ1-1; the D is unclear. The CDR3 loop spans 15 amino acids. Germline lookup yields CDR1 LNHDA and CDR2 SQIVND (reference sequence). V was pared by 2 bases and J by 1 base, with 11 bases between. CDR3 sequence: CASSIIGKENTEAFF. CDR3 bases: TGTGCCAGTAGTATAATCGGGAAAGAGAACACTGAAGCTTTCTTT.

The chain links TRBV24-1 to TRBJ2-7; possibly TRBD2 for D (5 bases). The CDR3 has 18 residues. With 9 bases removed from V and 6 bases from J, the gap between germline ends came to 32 bases. Germline V gene lookup returns CDR1 KGHDR and CDR2 SFDVKD. The CDR3 here is CATEPPRDKRVFFSEQYF. The CDR3, as DNA: TGTGCCACCGAGCCACCGAGGGATAAACGAGTATTCTTCTCCGAGCAGTACTTC.

The chain couples TRBV10-2 to TRBJ1-2; no definite D call. Germline V CDR1 and CDR2: WSHSY, SAAADI. The V and J ends lost 8 bases and 8 bases respectively, with 15 bases between them. The CDR3 extends over 12 amino acids. CDR3 in amino acids: CASGPVWAGYTF. The DNA of the CDR3 is TGCGCCAGCGGGCCGGTCTGGGCCGGCTACACCTTC.

This chain joins TRBV5-1 and TRBJ2-1; perhaps TRBD1 as D (5 bases). The CDR3 loop spans 14 amino acids. With 2 bases removed from V and 6 bases from J, the gap between germline ends came to 12 bases. In germline, CDR1 is SGHRS, CDR2 YFSETQ. CDR3 sequence: CASSFLQATNEQFF. As DNA, the CDR3 is TGCGCCAGCAGCTTCTTACAGGCCACCAATGAGCAGTTCTTC.

V and J are TRBV6-5 and TRBJ1-1; unclear D gene. The CDR3 consists of 15 residues. The ends were cut back, 4 bases at V and 2 bases at J, with 14 bases in the middle. The V gene's germline CDR1 is MNHEY and CDR2 SVGAGI. The CDR3 is CASSFDISLNTEAFF. The DNA of the CDR3 is TGTGCCAGCAGTTTCGACATTTCCCTAAACACTGAAGCTTTCTTT.

This chain links TRBV6-5 with TRBJ1-5; weak D call: TRBD1 (6 bases). This CDR3 has 14 amino acids. Looked up from germline, CDR1 is MNHEY and CDR2 is SVGAGI. Trimming took 6 bases from V and 4 from J, leaving 13 bases between them. CDR3 nucleotides: TGTGCCAGCAGCCCACAGGGCGGGAATCAGCCCCAGCATTTT. This codes for CASSPQGGNQPQHF.

The J gene is TRBJ2-5, the V gene TRBV21-1; no DNA check was done on the table's D call, TRBD2. TRBV21-1 is designated a pseudogene. The CDR3 extends over 14 amino acids. In DNA, the CDR3 is TGTGCCAGCAGCGTCAGACCCCGGAGAAAGACCCAGTACTTC. It codes for CASSVRPRRKTQYF.

The chain combines TRBV5-1 with TRBJ2-1; D remains ambiguous. The CDR3 is 15 residues long. Germline CDR1 is SGHRS and CDR2 is YFSETQ. V dropped 0 bases and J dropped 6 bases, with 13 bases sitting between them. CDR3 nucleotide sequence: TGCGCCAGCAGCTTGGATTGGAGTTCCCGCAATGAGCAGTTCTTC. Protein product: CASSLDWSSRNEQFF.

The chain couples TRBV5-4 to TRBJ1-1; maybe TRBD1 (5 bases). V was clipped by 0 bases and J by 3 bases, with 9 bases between them. Germline loops: CDR1 SGHNT, CDR2 YYREEE (reference sequence). The CDR3 runs 14 residues. The CDR3 sequence: CASSLAGMDTEAFF. In DNA, the CDR3 is TGTGCCAGCAGCTTGGCAGGGATGGACACTGAAGCTTTCTTT.